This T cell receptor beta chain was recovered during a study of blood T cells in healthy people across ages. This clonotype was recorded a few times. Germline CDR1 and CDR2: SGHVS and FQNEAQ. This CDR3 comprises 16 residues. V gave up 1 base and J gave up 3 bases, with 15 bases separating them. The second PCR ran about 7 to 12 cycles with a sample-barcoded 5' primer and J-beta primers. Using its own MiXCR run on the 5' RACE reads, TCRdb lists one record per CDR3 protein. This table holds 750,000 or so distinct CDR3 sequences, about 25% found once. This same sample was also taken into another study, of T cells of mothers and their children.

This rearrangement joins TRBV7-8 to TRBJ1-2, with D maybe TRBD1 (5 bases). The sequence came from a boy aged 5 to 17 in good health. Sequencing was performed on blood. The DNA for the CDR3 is TGTGCCAGCAGCTTAGTGTGGGGGTTAGGATACTATGGCTACACCTTC. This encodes CASSLVWGLGYYGYTF.